This T cell receptor (beta chain) was identified in a study of T cells in Graves' hyperthyroidism and ophthalmopathy. General observations from the study: Ophthalmopathy, which appeared later, was predicted by the model a median 6.5 months before onset.

Trimming removed 2 bases at V and 11 bases at J, with 16 bases between. This CDR3 region has 13 residues. CDR1 SNHLY and CDR2 FYNNEI come from the germline V gene. In this sample, this clonotype turned up many times. Its target is unknown. Authors of the study amplified TCR beta CDR3 regions from RNA transcripts. The TCR CDR3 was amplified in a first-round RT-PCR using the HTBI primer set. MiXCR, applied by TCRdb to the multiplex PCR reads, yields one record per CDR3 protein. The repertoire holds some 270,000 distinct CDR3 sequences, with approximately 24% as singletons. This receptor was obtained from a woman aged 35 to 49 with Graves' ophthalmopathy. The sequencing sample was made of blood. The chain couples TRBV2 to TRBJ2-7; D is uncertain. The CDR3 region is CASSESWLVGEYF. The CDR3 DNA reads as TGTGCCAGCAGTGAAAGTTGGCTAGTTGGGGAGTACTTC.